Listed below are T cell receptor beta chains from one sample, sequenced in a study of blood T cell repertoires in COVID-19. Sequenced by immunoSEQ multiplex PCR; TCRdb stores in-frame clones only, minus some. The sample consists of under 45,000 clones, about 81% of them appearing once. The specimen sequenced was peripheral blood. These receptor sequences come from a human donor in a cohort sampled during active COVID-19. Each CDR3 is given with its conserved first and last residue. Fields, in order: clone size, V gene, J gene, D gene, CDR3 DNA, CDR3 protein. A D gene is named only where the DNA matches it firmly. A clone size is listed for some rows: how often the clone was seen (once, few, many), or a class if it is expanded.

clone size: .; V gene: TRBV5-4; J gene: TRBJ2-1; D gene: TRBD2; CDR3 DNA: TGTGCCAGCAGCTTTTCCGGCGGGGGAGAGCAGTTCTTC; CDR3 protein: CASSFSGGGEQFF
clone size: .; V gene: TRBV11-3; J gene: TRBJ2-5; D gene: TRBD1; CDR3 DNA: TGTGCCAGCAGCCGGGGACAGGGAGAGACCCAGTACTTC; CDR3 protein: CASSRGQGETQYF
clone size: .; V gene: TRBV18; J gene: TRBJ2-4; D gene: TRBD1; CDR3 DNA: TGTGCCAGCTCACCACCCGGGACAGAAAACATTCAGTACTTC; CDR3 protein: CASSPPGTENIQYF
clone size: .; V gene: TRBV27; J gene: TRBJ2-7; D gene: .; CDR3 DNA: TGTGCCAGCAGTTTTTTGAGGGAAAAGTTCTACGAGCAGTACTTC; CDR3 protein: CASSFLREKFYEQYF
clone size: .; V gene: TRBV10-3; J gene: TRBJ2-1; D gene: TRBD1; CDR3 DNA: TGTGCCATCGATGGGACAGGGGGCGGGAATGAGCAGTTCTTC; CDR3 protein: CAIDGTGGGNEQFF
clone size: .; V gene: TRBV6-1; J gene: TRBJ2-3; D gene: .; CDR3 DNA: TGTGCCAGCAGTGGCCAGTCGGGTACCGGCACAGATACGCAGTATTTT; CDR3 protein: CASSGQSGTGTDTQYF
clone size: .; V gene: TRBV5-1; J gene: TRBJ1-2; D gene: TRBD1; CDR3 DNA: TGCGCCAGCAGCTTGGACGGGACAGGACCTTATGGCTACACCTTC; CDR3 protein: CASSLDGTGPYGYTF
clone size: .; V gene: TRBV19; J gene: TRBJ1-5; D gene: .; CDR3 DNA: TGTGCCAGTAGTATAAGGGGCCTTAATCAGCCCCAGCATTTT; CDR3 protein: CASSIRGLNQPQHF
clone size: .; V gene: TRBV5-1; J gene: TRBJ1-2; D gene: TRBD1; CDR3 DNA: TGCGCCAGCAGTCCGTCCACCGGGACAGGGGGCAGTGGCTACACCTTC; CDR3 protein: CASSPSTGTGGSGYTF
clone size: once; V gene: TRBV6-5; J gene: TRBJ2-5; D gene: .; CDR3 DNA: TGTGCCAGCCGCCTGTTCTCAGGGAAAGGGGAGACCCAGTACTTC; CDR3 protein: CASRLFSGKGETQYF
clone size: .; V gene: TRBV19; J gene: TRBJ1-3; D gene: .; CDR3 DNA: TGTGCCAGTAGTTTTTCTAGCTCTGGAAACACCATATATTTT; CDR3 protein: CASSFSSSGNTIYF
clone size: .; V gene: TRBV2; J gene: TRBJ2-2; D gene: .; CDR3 DNA: TGTGCCAGCAGTGCTCTCGGGAGGGAGCTGTTTTTT; CDR3 protein: CASSALGRELFF
clone size: .; V gene: TRBV19; J gene: TRBJ2-5; D gene: TRBD1; CDR3 DNA: TGTGCCAGTAGTTTAAACAGGGGGCTGGAGACCCAGTACTTC; CDR3 protein: CASSLNRGLETQYF
clone size: .; V gene: TRBV19; J gene: TRBJ1-5; D gene: .; CDR3 DNA: TGTGCCAGTCGACTGTTAGGCCTTTACGGGGATCAGCCCCAGCATTTT; CDR3 protein: CASRLLGLYGDQPQHF